These 20 T cell receptor beta chains were sequenced from one sample in a study of cytomegalovirus exposure and HLA in healthy donors. Both 60 Vbeta primers and 13 Jbeta primers went into the PCR. Here immunoSEQ multiplex PCR was the method, and the copy in TCRdb shows in-frame clones only, minus some. The sample holds 100,000 to 150,000 clones; around 76% are singletons and the top ten take 5.5% to 8.5%. Sequencing was done on a sample of PBMCs. These TCRs come from a male donor in good health and CMV-seronegative.

The chain links TRBV9 to TRBJ2-5, with TRBD1 matching over 7 bases. V gave up 0 bases and J gave up 6 bases; unmatched junction bases: 8. Germline V lookup: CDR1 SGDLS, CDR2 YYNGEE. This CDR3 has 15 residues. The CDR3 DNA is TGTGCCAGCAGCGTAGATATACAGGGGCGGCAGACCCAGTACTTC. Residues: CASSVDIQGRQTQYF.

The chain combines TRBV4-2 with TRBJ2-3, with a tentative D call TRBD1 (5 bases). The CDR3 is made up of 14 amino acids. Trimming cost V 4 bases and J 3 bases, with 11 bases left between them. Per germline, CDR1 LGHNA and CDR2 YNFKEQ. This chain's CDR3 is CASSPREDTDTQYF. The CDR3 DNA follows: TGTGCCAGCAGCCCCAGGGAAGATACAGATACGCAGTATTTT.

The count of this clone is one. The chain uses TRBV25-1 and TRBJ2-7; D gene ambiguous. Germline values: CDR1 MGHDK, CDR2 SYGVNS. The CDR3 is 14 amino acids. Between the trimmed V and J ends, which lost 3 bases and 0 bases, there was a span of 9 bases. This CDR3 reads CASSDYGRSYEQYF. CDR3 coding DNA: TGTGCCAGCAGTGATTACGGTCGCTCCTACGAGCAGTACTTC.

The CDR3 nucleotides read TGTGCCAGCAGCGGGGGGCGGTTGGTAGCGGGAGGAGTGGAGTTCTTC. It encodes CASSGGRLVAGGVEFF. This sequence joins TRBV7-8 and TRBJ2-1, with 10 bases lining up with TRBD2. CDR3 length: 16 residues. Germline V gene sequence: CDR1 SGHVS, CDR2 FQNEAQ. V shed 5 bases and J 14 bases; nucleotides not matched to a gene: 18.

The chain links TRBV18 to TRBJ2-6, with 10 bases identical to TRBD1. The CDR3 has 17 amino acids. V trimming: 6 bases; J trimming: 3 bases; junction bases outside the gene matches: 8. CDR1 is KGHSH, CDR2 LQKENI, per germline. CDR3: CASSPGQGGSGANVLTF. CDR3 DNA sequence: TGTGCCAGCTCCCCCGGACAGGGGGGAAGTGGGGCCAACGTCCTGACTTTC.

CDR3 bases: TGCGCCAGCAGCCAAGATCACGGGACAGCCTCTGAGCAGTTCTTC. It is translated as CASSQDHGTASEQFF. The V call is TRBV4-3, the J call TRBJ2-1; 7 positions agree with TRBD1. V shed 0 bases, J shed 9 bases, and the junction held 8 bases outside the gene matches. CDR1 is LGHNA and CDR2 is YSLEER in the germline V gene. The length of the CDR3 is 15 residues.

The chain couples TRBV6-5 to TRBJ2-1, with 8 nucleotides matching TRBD1. Germline V CDR1 and CDR2: MNHEY, SVGAGI. The CDR3 is 14 amino acids. After removal of 0 bases from V and 6 bases from J, the junction contained 1 base not matched to a gene. The CDR3 DNA reads TGTGCCAGCAGTTACTCCGGGACAGGCAATGAGCAGTTCTTC. It yields the protein CASSYSGTGNEQFF.

This CDR3 is CASAGAALLSNQPQHF. The DNA of the CDR3 is TGTGCCTCCGCGGGGGCAGCCCTCCTTAGCAATCAGCCCCAGCATTTT. The genes are TRBV28 and TRBJ1-5, with D possibly being TRBD1 (6 bases). V lost 11 bases and J 0 bases, leaving 20 bases between the germline ends. This CDR3 is 16 amino acids long. In germline, CDR1 is MDHEN, CDR2 SYDVKM.

The J gene is TRBJ2-7, the V gene TRBV28, with 10 bases aligning to TRBD2. Germline values: CDR1 MDHEN, CDR2 SYDVKM. This CDR3 comprises 19 residues. Unmatched junction bases numbered 14, after V lost 3 bases and J lost 0 bases. In DNA, the CDR3 is TGTGCCAGCAGTTTTCTTCTAGCGGGAGTCGCCCTAAGCTCCTACGAGCAGTACTTC. It specifies CASSFLLAGVALSSYEQYF.

The rearrangement uses TRBV27 and TRBJ2-2; 7 bases agree with TRBD2. Germline V CDR1 and CDR2: MNHEY, SMNVEV (reference sequence). The CDR3 has 13 residues. J was trimmed by 7 bases and V by 3 bases; bases with no gene match: 2. The CDR3: CASSFSGIGELFF. In DNA, the CDR3 is TGTGCCAGCAGTTTCAGCGGGATCGGGGAGCTGTTTTTT.

This rearrangement joins TRBV15 to TRBJ1-2; 7 bases are shared with TRBD1. The CDR3 is made up of 18 amino acids. The V and J ends lost 1 base and 3 bases, in that order; junction bases with no gene match: 14. Germline CDR1 reads LNHNV; CDR2 reads YYDKDF (reference sequence). CDR3 DNA sequence: TGTGCCACCAGCAGAGGGAATGTGGACAGGACTTACGACTATGGCTACACCTTC. This sequence encodes CATSRGNVDRTYDYGYTF. The full variable domain, its missing parts supplied by reference TRBV15 and TRBJ1-2, is DAMVIQNPRYQVTQFGKPVTLSCSQTLNHNVMYWYQQKSSQAPKLLFHYYDKDFNNEADTPDNFQSRRPNTSFCFLDIRSPGLGDTAMYLCATSRGNVDRTYDYGYTFGSGTRLTVV.

The chain combines TRBV18 with TRBJ2-5; 10 nucleotides agree with TRBD2. The closer fit of TRBJ2-7 to the DNA end suggests the J call may be wrong. CDR3 length equals 16 residues. Germline lookup yields CDR1 KGHSH and CDR2 LQKENI. The CDR3 nucleotides are TGTGCCAGCTCACCAAAGAGCGGGAGGGCCTCCTACGAGCAGTACTTC. It encodes CASSPKSGRASYEQYF.

Comment on this clone: Other nucleotide sequences in the sample specify the same CDR3. The chain recombines TRBV27 with TRBJ1-1; D gene uncertain. The CDR3 length is 13 residues. V dropped 5 bases and J dropped 1 base, with 8 bases sitting between them. Per the germline V gene, CDR1 is MNHEY and CDR2 is SMNVEV (reference sequence). The chain's CDR3 is CASSRTENTEAFF. The CDR3 DNA reads as TGTGCCAGCAGTCGCACTGAGAACACTGAAGCTTTCTTT.

The chain combines TRBV19 with TRBJ2-1; D is unclear. V was pared by 3 bases and J by 3 bases, with 6 bases between. Germline loops: CDR1 LNHDA, CDR2 SQIVND (reference sequence). The CDR3 spans 13 residues. The CDR3 DNA follows: TGTGCCAGTAGTATGGTCAGCTACAATGAGCAGTTCTTC. Translation gives CASSMVSYNEQFF.

The chain carries TRBV6-1 and TRBJ2-7; weak D call: TRBD1 (6 bases). Germline values: CDR1 MNHNS, CDR2 SASEGT. The CDR3 sequence is 13 residues long. Trimming took 5 bases from V and 3 from J, leaving 11 bases between them. This CDR3 reads CASSRTELYEQYF. CDR3 nucleotides: TGTGCCAGCAGTCGGACAGAACTCTACGAGCAGTACTTC.

The chain employs TRBV19 and TRBJ1-3, with D maybe TRBD1 (5 bases). V shed 4 bases and J shed 0 bases, with 10 bases lying between them. This CDR3 comprises 15 residues. CDR1 and CDR2 (germline): LNHDA, SQIVND (reference sequence). CDR3 DNA sequence: TGTGCCAGTAGTACTGACAGTATCTCTGGAAACACCATATATTTT. It translates to CASSTDSISGNTIYF.

This chain uses TRBV9 with TRBJ1-4; D not certain. Trimming pared 0 bases from V and 8 bases from J, leaving 14 bases between. This CDR3 contains 15 residues. Looked up from germline, CDR1 is SGDLS and CDR2 is YYNGEE. The CDR3 loop is CASSVGGKTLEKLFF. CDR3 sequence (DNA): TGTGCCAGCAGCGTAGGAGGCAAGACCTTAGAAAAACTGTTTTTT.

The chain is built from TRBV6-5 and TRBJ2-1; 10 bases agree with TRBD2. Germline values: CDR1 MNHEY, CDR2 SVGAGI. Trimming cost V 4 bases and J 4 bases; bases outside gene matches: 7. The CDR3 covers 16 residues. CDR3 nucleotide sequence: TGTGCCAGCAGTTTAACCCTAGCGGGGGATTACAATGAGCAGTTCTTC. It translates to CASSLTLAGDYNEQFF.

This clone appeared a few times. V and J are TRBV9 and TRBJ1-2, with a tentative D call TRBD1 (5 bases). The CDR3 spans 14 residues. The V end was cut by 2 bases, the J end by 6 bases, with 14 bases between. Germline V lookup: CDR1 SGDLS, CDR2 YYNGEE. The CDR3 DNA is TGTGCCAGCAGCGTTGACAGTGGATCGGATGGCTACACCTTC. It encodes CASSVDSGSDGYTF.

The J gene is TRBJ1-1, the V gene TRBV4-3, with no clear D. V lost 0 bases and J lost 1, with 6 bases in between. The CDR3 contains 14 residues. Germline CDR1 reads LGHNA; CDR2 reads YSLEER. The CDR3 sequence: CASSQEQRNTEAFF. The CDR3 bases are TGCGCCAGCAGCCAAGAACAGAGGAACACTGAAGCTTTCTTT.